Ten or more counts support the clone carrying this TCR beta chain. This record belongs to a study of shared clonotypes between healthy human individuals. Trimming took off 1 base at V and 3 bases at J, with 12 bases between the two ends. The CDR3 extends over 15 amino acids. Germline lookup yields CDR1 SGHRS and CDR2 YFSETQ. Some 31,000 T cell genomes (about 280 ng DNA) went into each PBMC replicate. Sequencing was performed with immunoSEQ multiplex PCR; in TCRdb, only in-frame clones are kept and a portion is missing. The sample lists approximately 440,000 clones, 60% to 80% occurring once. The chain employs TRBV5-1 and TRBJ2-3; D is tentatively TRBD1 or TRBD2 (5 bases each). This TCR was recovered from a woman in her 40s in good health. Some clones in this sample may be carry-over from other donors' samples. The sample taken for sequencing was PBMCs. The CDR3 reads CASSLRGDTTDTQYF. The CDR3 DNA follows: TGCGCCAGCAGCTTGAGAGGGGATACGACAGATACGCAGTATTTT.